These 30 T cell receptor beta chains originate from one sample sequenced in a study of OX40 agonist ivuxolimab in advanced cancers. Profiling relied on immunoSEQ multiplex PCR, and the TCRdb table lists in-frame clones only, not all of them. The sample has 48,000 or so clones, approximately 84% seen once; the top ten hold around 1.1%. Sequenced here: CD4+ or CD8+ T cells sorted from blood, sampled in a trial of the OX40 agonist ivuxolimab. Every receptor here comes from an adult with an advanced solid tumor such as melanoma, head and neck, liver or kidney cancer.

A few counts support this clone. The chain recombines TRBV5-4 with TRBJ2-7; no firm D call. V lost 0 bases and J lost 1, with 5 bases in between. Germline V lookup: CDR1 SGHNT, CDR2 YYREEE (reference sequence). The CDR3 contains 13 residues. The CDR3 DNA sequence: TGTGCCAGCAGCTTGGCTCGTTCCTACGAGCAGTACTTC. Translation: CASSLARSYEQYF.

The chain couples TRBV2 to TRBJ2-7; the match to TRBD2 covers 9 bases. The CDR3 runs 15 residues. V shed 7 bases, J shed 3 bases, and the junction held 10 bases outside the gene matches. Germline assignment: CDR1 SNHLY and CDR2 FYNNEI. CDR3 sequence (DNA): TGTGCCAGCAAAGAACGAGCGGGAGGTTTCTACGAGCAGTACTTC. Its translation is CASKERAGGFYEQYF.

The chain has TRBV6-5 and TRBJ2-5; D is possibly TRBD2 (6 bases). Trimming took off 4 bases at V and 1 base at J, with 16 bases between the two ends. CDR3 size: 16 residues. From germline, CDR1 is MNHEY and CDR2 SVGAGI. The CDR3 loop is CASSLSKGTGQETQYF. Written as DNA, the CDR3 is TGTGCCAGCAGTTTATCTAAGGGGACTGGCCAAGAGACCCAGTACTTC.

The rearrangement links TRBV29-1 to TRBJ2-2; D might be TRBD1 (5 bases). With 3 bases removed from V and 8 bases from J, the gap between germline ends came to 13 bases. The CDR3 has 13 residues. Germline CDR1 SQVTM, CDR2 ANQGSEA. CDR3 in DNA: TGCAGCGTTGAGGGGCAGGCCGGGGGGGAGCTGTTTTTT. Translating it yields CSVEGQAGGELFF.

The chain uses TRBV14 and TRBJ2-7; D is ambiguous. CDR1 and CDR2 from the germline V gene are SGHDN and FVKESK. Trimming shortened V by 6 bases and J by 1 base, and 4 bases separated the two germline ends. The CDR3 totals 11 residues. The CDR3, as DNA: TGTGCCAGCAGTAAGTCCTACGAGCAGTACTTC. Translating it yields CASSKSYEQYF. Drawing the rest from reference TRBV14 and TRBJ2-7, the complete variable domain is EAGVTQFPSHSVIEKGQTVTLRCDPISGHDNLYWYRRVMGKEIKFLLHFVKESKQDESGMPNNRFLAERTGGTYSTLKVQPAELEDSGVYFCASSKSYEQYFGPGTRLTVT.

The V gene is TRBV7-2, the J gene TRBJ1-6; D gene ambiguous. V gave up 2 bases and J gave up 13 bases, with 15 bases separating them. The V gene's germline CDR1 is SGHTA and CDR2 FQGNSA. There are 14 residues in the CDR3. DNA for the CDR3: TGTGCCAGCAGCTTAATGGAACCCTCGTCTCCCCTCCACTTT. Its translation is CASSLMEPSSPLHF.

V is TRBV6-6 and J is TRBJ2-5; D is unclear. Germline V gives CDR1 MNHNY, CDR2 SVGAGI (reference sequence). This CDR3 contains 12 residues. V was trimmed by 10 bases and J by 5 bases, leaving 14 bases between them. The CDR3 reads CATFQFGETQYF. The CDR3 nucleotides are TGTGCCACCTTCCAGTTCGGCGAGACCCAGTACTTC.

The chain combines TRBV9 with TRBJ2-1; unclear D gene. V was clipped by 0 bases and J by 7 bases, with 11 bases between them. From germline, CDR1 is SGDLS and CDR2 YYNGEE. The CDR3 totals 14 residues. This CDR3 is CASSVAGLGNEQFF. The CDR3, as DNA: TGTGCCAGCAGCGTAGCGGGCCTAGGTAATGAGCAGTTCTTC.

This chain links TRBV20-1 with TRBJ2-7, with no clear D. From germline, CDR1 is DFQATT and CDR2 SNEGSKA (reference sequence). The CDR3 spans 11 residues. The germline V and J ends were trimmed by 0 bases and 5 bases, with 5 bases remaining between them. The chain's CDR3 is CSARDSHEQYF. For the CDR3, the DNA is TGCAGTGCTAGAGATTCCCACGAGCAGTACTTC.

In nucleotides, the CDR3 is TGTGCCAGCAGCTGGACAGGGGGGGATCAGCCCCAGCATTTT. Amino acid sequence: CASSWTGGDQPQHF. The chain is built from TRBV7-9 and TRBJ1-5, with 10 bases that match TRBD1. V was pared by 4 bases and J by 5 bases, with 2 bases of the junction left unmatched. The germline CDR1 and CDR2 sequences are SEHNR and FQNEAQ (reference sequence). The CDR3 is 14 residues long.

This clone has a single count. The chain is built from TRBV30 and TRBJ1-3; a possible D gene is TRBD1 (6 bases). This CDR3 is 14 amino acids long. Germline CDR1 and CDR2: GTSNPN and SVGIG (reference sequence). V was pared by 3 bases and J by 0 bases, with 9 bases between. DNA for the CDR3: TGTGCCTGGAGCGGACAGAGCTCTGGAAACACCATATATTTT. It is translated as CAWSGQSSGNTIYF.

The chain is built from TRBV9 and TRBJ1-4; D remains unclear. The CDR3 spans 14 residues. V was shortened by 4 bases and J by 8 bases, with 15 bases between the two germline ends. Germline lookup yields CDR1 SGDLS and CDR2 YYNGEE. The DNA of the CDR3 is TGTGCCAGCAGCTTCGACATAGAGGAGGAAAAACTGTTTTTT. This codes for CASSFDIEEEKLFF.

This chain connects TRBV18 to TRBJ2-1; 8 nucleotides match TRBD2. Germline values: CDR1 KGHSH, CDR2 LQKENI. The CDR3 runs to 15 residues. V was pared by 3 bases and J by 4 bases, with 5 bases of the junction left unmatched. CDR3 DNA: TGTGCCAGCTCACCCGGACTAGCTGATTACAATGAGCAGTTCTTC. Its protein product is CASSPGLADYNEQFF.

This clone showed up just a few times. The chain is built from TRBV4-1 and TRBJ2-1; 9 bases line up with TRBD2. With 0 bases clipped from V and 3 bases from J, the junction kept 3 bases outside the gene matches. CDR3 length equals 16 residues. CDR1 is MGHRA and CDR2 is YSYEKL in the germline V gene. This chain's CDR3 is CASSQELAGLYNEQFF. In DNA form, the CDR3 reads TGCGCCAGCAGCCAAGAGCTAGCGGGACTCTACAATGAGCAGTTCTTC.

As to this clone: Germline is not matched at one junction end, which may reflect a read error. Other DNA sequences in this sample translate to the same CDR3. The rearrangement joins TRBV4-1 to TRBJ1-5, with D possibly TRBD1 on 6 matching bases. The V gene's germline CDR1 is MGHRA and CDR2 YSYEKL. The CDR3 is 15 residues long. The CDR3 here is CASSQGPRGDQPQHF. The CDR3 DNA follows: TGCGCCAGCAGTCAAGGTCCCAGGGGTGATCAGCCCCAGCATTTT.

This clone was found once. The rearrangement links TRBV6-1 to TRBJ2-5; D perhaps matches TRBD2 (6 bases). The V and J ends lost 4 bases and 1 base respectively, with 13 bases between them. The germline V gene encodes CDR1 MNHNS and CDR2 SASEGT. The CDR3 totals 15 residues. CDR3 region: CASSAYGDFQETQYF. In nucleotides, the CDR3 is TGTGCCAGCAGTGCCTATGGGGACTTCCAAGAGACCCAGTACTTC.

A single count supports this clone. The chain carries TRBV7-2 and TRBJ2-6, with TRBD1 matching 9 bases. The CDR3 is 15 amino acids. Germline CDR1 and CDR2: SGHTA and FQGNSA. Unmatched junction bases numbered 5, after V lost 9 bases and J lost 2 bases. This chain's CDR3 is CASSRDRAGANVLTF. Here the CDR3 DNA reads TGTGCCAGTAGCCGGGACAGGGCTGGGGCCAACGTCCTGACTTTC.

The J gene is TRBJ2-3, the V gene TRBV11-3; TRBD2 agrees at 8 bases. V lost 4 bases to trimming and J lost 1 base; unmatched junction nucleotides: 4. Germline V CDR1 and CDR2: SGHNT, YENEEA. The CDR3 covers 15 residues. The CDR3 DNA sequence: TGTGCCAGCAGCTCCGGGCGGGAGGGCACAGATACGCAGTATTTT. Its protein product is CASSSGREGTDTQYF.

J is TRBJ2-7 and V is TRBV7-3, with D possibly TRBD1 on 5 matching bases. V gave up 0 bases and J gave up 1 base, with 7 bases separating them. The CDR3 extends over 14 amino acids. CDR1 SGHTA and CDR2 FQGTGA come from the germline V gene. CDR3 region: CASSLTPGSYEQYF. As DNA, the CDR3 is TGTGCCAGCAGCTTAACCCCAGGGTCCTACGAGCAGTACTTC.

V is TRBV5-4 and J is TRBJ1-5; 8 positions agree with TRBD1. V shed 5 bases, J shed 7 bases, and the junction held 5 bases outside the gene matches. This CDR3 region has 13 residues. CDR1 and CDR2 from the germline V gene are SGHNT and YYREEE (reference sequence). Written as DNA, the CDR3 is TGTGCCAGCAGTTCTGGACAGGGCCAGCCCCAGCATTTT. This sequence encodes CASSSGQGQPQHF.

The gene calls are TRBV4-1 and TRBJ2-5; 13 bases fit TRBD2. V was pared by 5 bases and J by 5 bases, with 8 bases of the junction left unmatched. The CDR3 totals 16 residues. The germline gives CDR1 MGHRA, CDR2 YSYEKL. CDR3 nucleotides: TGCGCCAGCAGCTCCGGGACTAGCGGGAAGGTTGAGACCCAGTACTTC. This codes for CASSSGTSGKVETQYF.

V gene TRBV7-2 combines with J gene TRBJ2-7; D is uncertain. Looked up from germline, CDR1 is SGHTA and CDR2 is FQGNSA. Trimming left V 5 bases short and J 1 base short, with 3 bases between. CDR3 size: 11 residues. The CDR3 is CASSPSYEQYF. In nucleotides, the CDR3 is TGTGCCAGCAGCCCTTCCTACGAGCAGTACTTC.

The V call is TRBV10-3, the J call TRBJ2-7, with TRBD1 as a possible D gene (5 bases). This CDR3 has 13 residues. In germline, CDR1 is ENHRY, CDR2 SYGVKD. The V gene lost 5 bases and the J gene lost 1 base, with 9 bases spanning the gap. The CDR3, as DNA: TGTGCCATCAGTCGAACAGGATCCTACGAGCAGTACTTC. As protein: CAISRTGSYEQYF.

The rearrangement joins TRBV4-2 to TRBJ2-3, with 8 bases that match TRBD2. V gave up 0 bases and J gave up 4 bases; unmatched junction bases: 3. Germline assignment: CDR1 LGHNA and CDR2 YNFKEQ. The CDR3 loop spans 15 amino acids. CDR3: CASSQDRGGSDTQYF. In nucleotides, the CDR3 is TGTGCCAGCAGCCAAGATCGGGGGGGGTCAGATACGCAGTATTTT.

This clone appeared a few times. The chain combines TRBV18 with TRBJ1-1; weak D call: TRBD1 (6 bases). Trimming cost V 2 bases and J 1 base, with 11 bases left between them. This CDR3 comprises 15 residues. Germline V CDR1 and CDR2: KGHSH, LQKENI. This chain's CDR3 is CASSPSKQGNTEAFF. The CDR3 bases are TGTGCCAGCTCACCATCAAAACAGGGGAACACTGAAGCTTTCTTT.

The chain uses TRBV27 and TRBJ1-6; D is ambiguous. CDR3 length: 13 residues. Trimming removed 6 bases at V and 1 base at J, with 4 bases between. The germline V gene encodes CDR1 MNHEY and CDR2 SMNVEV (reference sequence). The CDR3 loop is CASRASYNSPLHF. CDR3 DNA sequence: TGTGCCAGCAGGGCTTCCTATAATTCACCCCTCCACTTT.

The chain recombines TRBV15 with TRBJ1-4; perhaps TRBD1 as D (5 bases). This CDR3 spans 17 amino acids. CDR1 LNHNV and CDR2 YYDKDF come from the germline V gene (reference sequence). The germline V and J ends were trimmed by 2 bases and 2 bases, with 15 bases remaining between them. The CDR3 DNA reads as TGTGCCACCAGCAGATCTTTAAGGGGTGGCACTAATGAAAAACTGTTTTTT. This sequence encodes CATSRSLRGGTNEKLFF.

The chain combines TRBV6-6 with TRBJ2-2; a possible D gene is TRBD1 (6 bases). V was trimmed by 3 bases and J by 2 bases, leaving 10 bases between them. The CDR3 extends over 15 amino acids. CDR1 MNHNY and CDR2 SVGAGI come from the germline V gene (reference sequence). The CDR3 sequence is CASSYPGVNTGELFF. DNA of the CDR3: TGTGCCAGCAGTTATCCAGGGGTAAACACCGGGGAGCTGTTTTTT.

This clone qualifies as medium-sized. The V call is TRBV5-8, the J call TRBJ1-2; TRBD1 agrees at 8 bases. Germline V CDR1 and CDR2: SGHTS, YDEGEE. This CDR3 has 14 residues. V gave up 4 bases and J gave up 4 bases; unmatched junction bases: 6. CDR3 DNA: TGTGCCAGCAGCACCCCAGGGGGCTTCTATGGCTACACCTTC. Encoded protein: CASSTPGGFYGYTF.

This chain's CDR3 is CASSLLRGDGYTF. The CDR3 DNA reads TGTGCCAGCAGCTTATTGAGGGGTGATGGCTACACCTTC. The chain employs TRBV7-9 and TRBJ1-2; D may be TRBD1 (5 bases). The V end lost 2 bases, the J end lost 6 bases, and 10 bases lay between the germline ends. Germline V gives CDR1 SEHNR, CDR2 FQNEAQ (reference sequence). The CDR3 is 13 residues long.